The next 11 T cell receptor beta chains were all read from a single sample in a study of neurological immune-mediated disorders. TCRdb analysed the 5' RACE reads with MiXCR anew, one entry per CDR3 protein. The sample has about 89,000 distinct CDR3 sequences; roughly 2.6% are singletons. Sequenced sample: PBMCs. These receptors were collected from a woman between 25 and 40 years old with multiple sclerosis.

This clonotype was found many times. The chain combines TRBV7-2 with TRBJ2-1, with a possible D match to TRBD2 (5 bases). Trimming removed 2 bases from V and 5 bases from J, with 7 bases in between. Per the germline V gene, CDR1 is SGHTA and CDR2 is FQGNSA. The CDR3 runs to 13 residues. The CDR3 sequence: CASSLTRHNEQFF. CDR3 coding DNA: TGTGCCAGCAGCTTAACTAGACACAATGAGCAGTTCTTC.

This clonotype was counted many times. The chain is built from TRBV24-1 and TRBJ2-5; D is ambiguous. CDR3 length equals 13 residues. Germline lookup yields CDR1 KGHDR and CDR2 SFDVKD. Trimming removed 0 bases from V and 5 bases from J, with 6 bases in between. CDR3 protein: CATSDLPWETQYF. CDR3 sequence (DNA): TGTGCCACCAGTGATTTGCCTTGGGAGACCCAGTACTTC.

This clonotype has a handful of counts. The rearrangement joins TRBV20-1 to TRBJ1-5; D is uncertain. The CDR3 runs 13 residues. V lost 6 bases and J 5 bases, leaving 14 bases between the germline ends. Germline V gives CDR1 DFQATT, CDR2 SNEGSKA (reference sequence). The CDR3 spells CSAPMGRDQPQHF. Written as DNA, the CDR3 is TGCAGTGCGCCAATGGGGAGAGATCAGCCCCAGCATTTT.

There are many counts of this clonotype. V and J are TRBV3-1 and TRBJ2-3; D is perhaps TRBD1 or TRBD2 (5 bases each). CDR3 length: 17 amino acids. Germline V lookup: CDR1 LGHDT, CDR2 YNNKEL (reference sequence). V shed 1 base and J shed 5 bases, with 19 bases lying between them. CDR3 DNA: TGTGCCAGCAGCCAAGGAATAGGGTTCCTTGGGGGAGATACGCAGTATTTT. Translating it yields CASSQGIGFLGGDTQYF.

This clonotype was recorded many times. The chain has TRBV4-3 and TRBJ2-2, with a weak D call TRBD2 (5 bases). The CDR3 runs 17 residues. V lost 0 bases to trimming and J lost 3 bases, with 14 bases between them. The germline gives CDR1 LGHNA, CDR2 YSLEER. This chain's CDR3 is CASSQDEGLDHTGELFF. Written as DNA, the CDR3 is TGCGCCAGCAGCCAAGATGAGGGCCTCGATCACACCGGGGAGCTGTTTTTT.

This clonotype was seen ten or more times. The genes are TRBV29-1 and TRBJ1-2; possibly TRBD1 for D (5 bases). Looked up from germline, CDR1 is SQVTM and CDR2 is ANQGSEA. The CDR3 runs 12 residues. V lost 7 bases and J lost 3, with 12 bases in between. The chain's CDR3 is CSAEGDHYGYTF. The CDR3 DNA reads as TGCAGCGCCGAAGGGGATCACTATGGCTACACCTTC. Looking up the rest from reference TRBV29-1 and TRBJ1-2 gives the full variable domain: SAVISQKPSRDICQRGTSLTIQCQVDSQVTMMFWYRQQPGQSLTLIATANQGSEATYESGFVIDKFPISRPNLTFSTLTVSNMSPEDSSIYLCSAEGDHYGYTFGSGTRLTVV.

This clonotype was recorded at least ten times. This chain joins TRBV10-3 and TRBJ1-6, with 7 bases that match TRBD1. CDR1 is ENHRY and CDR2 is SYGVKD in the germline V gene. The CDR3 consists of 15 residues. The V and J ends lost 3 bases and 11 bases, in that order; junction bases with no gene match: 10. The DNA for the CDR3 is TGTGCCATCAGTGATAATCCGGACAGGACTGCACCCCTCCACTTT. Encoded protein: CAISDNPDRTAPLHF.

This clonotype has ten or more counts. The chain carries TRBV14 and TRBJ1-4, with D unresolved. Germline CDR1 SGHDN, CDR2 FVKESK. Trimming took 1 base from V and 7 from J, leaving 7 bases between them. CDR3 length: 13 amino acids. The CDR3 reads CASSQGGIEKLFF. The DNA for the CDR3 is TGTGCCAGCAGCCAAGGTGGAATTGAAAAACTGTTTTTT.

This clonotype was seen at least ten times. The V gene is TRBV27, the J gene TRBJ1-2; D unclear. This CDR3 is 14 amino acids long. The germline gives CDR1 MNHEY, CDR2 SMNVEV (reference sequence). The V end was cut by 0 bases, the J end by 4 bases, with 9 bases between. The CDR3 DNA is TGTGCCAGCAGTTTATCACAACTTGGCTATGGCTACACCTTC. Protein: CASSLSQLGYGYTF.

This clonotype was detected many times. This rearrangement joins TRBV5-1 to TRBJ1-1, with TRBD1 identical over 9 bases. Germline CDR1 is SGHRS and CDR2 is YFSETQ. The ends lost 4 bases at V and 1 base at J; junction bases unmatched: 8. The CDR3 runs 16 residues. As DNA, the CDR3 is TGCGCCAGCAGCCGTCCCGGGACAGGGAGGAACACTGAAGCTTTCTTT. Amino acid sequence: CASSRPGTGRNTEAFF.

On this clonotype itself: Since a much larger clone is just one base distant, this may be a read error. This chain connects TRBV7-2 to TRBJ2-5, with D possibly TRBD2 on 5 matching bases. Germline V lookup: CDR1 SGHTA, CDR2 FQGNSA. The CDR3 is 14 residues long. The CDR3 DNA reads TGTGCCAGCAGCTTAACTAGATCGCAAGATACCCAGTACTTC. Translated, it gives CASSLTRSQDTQYF.